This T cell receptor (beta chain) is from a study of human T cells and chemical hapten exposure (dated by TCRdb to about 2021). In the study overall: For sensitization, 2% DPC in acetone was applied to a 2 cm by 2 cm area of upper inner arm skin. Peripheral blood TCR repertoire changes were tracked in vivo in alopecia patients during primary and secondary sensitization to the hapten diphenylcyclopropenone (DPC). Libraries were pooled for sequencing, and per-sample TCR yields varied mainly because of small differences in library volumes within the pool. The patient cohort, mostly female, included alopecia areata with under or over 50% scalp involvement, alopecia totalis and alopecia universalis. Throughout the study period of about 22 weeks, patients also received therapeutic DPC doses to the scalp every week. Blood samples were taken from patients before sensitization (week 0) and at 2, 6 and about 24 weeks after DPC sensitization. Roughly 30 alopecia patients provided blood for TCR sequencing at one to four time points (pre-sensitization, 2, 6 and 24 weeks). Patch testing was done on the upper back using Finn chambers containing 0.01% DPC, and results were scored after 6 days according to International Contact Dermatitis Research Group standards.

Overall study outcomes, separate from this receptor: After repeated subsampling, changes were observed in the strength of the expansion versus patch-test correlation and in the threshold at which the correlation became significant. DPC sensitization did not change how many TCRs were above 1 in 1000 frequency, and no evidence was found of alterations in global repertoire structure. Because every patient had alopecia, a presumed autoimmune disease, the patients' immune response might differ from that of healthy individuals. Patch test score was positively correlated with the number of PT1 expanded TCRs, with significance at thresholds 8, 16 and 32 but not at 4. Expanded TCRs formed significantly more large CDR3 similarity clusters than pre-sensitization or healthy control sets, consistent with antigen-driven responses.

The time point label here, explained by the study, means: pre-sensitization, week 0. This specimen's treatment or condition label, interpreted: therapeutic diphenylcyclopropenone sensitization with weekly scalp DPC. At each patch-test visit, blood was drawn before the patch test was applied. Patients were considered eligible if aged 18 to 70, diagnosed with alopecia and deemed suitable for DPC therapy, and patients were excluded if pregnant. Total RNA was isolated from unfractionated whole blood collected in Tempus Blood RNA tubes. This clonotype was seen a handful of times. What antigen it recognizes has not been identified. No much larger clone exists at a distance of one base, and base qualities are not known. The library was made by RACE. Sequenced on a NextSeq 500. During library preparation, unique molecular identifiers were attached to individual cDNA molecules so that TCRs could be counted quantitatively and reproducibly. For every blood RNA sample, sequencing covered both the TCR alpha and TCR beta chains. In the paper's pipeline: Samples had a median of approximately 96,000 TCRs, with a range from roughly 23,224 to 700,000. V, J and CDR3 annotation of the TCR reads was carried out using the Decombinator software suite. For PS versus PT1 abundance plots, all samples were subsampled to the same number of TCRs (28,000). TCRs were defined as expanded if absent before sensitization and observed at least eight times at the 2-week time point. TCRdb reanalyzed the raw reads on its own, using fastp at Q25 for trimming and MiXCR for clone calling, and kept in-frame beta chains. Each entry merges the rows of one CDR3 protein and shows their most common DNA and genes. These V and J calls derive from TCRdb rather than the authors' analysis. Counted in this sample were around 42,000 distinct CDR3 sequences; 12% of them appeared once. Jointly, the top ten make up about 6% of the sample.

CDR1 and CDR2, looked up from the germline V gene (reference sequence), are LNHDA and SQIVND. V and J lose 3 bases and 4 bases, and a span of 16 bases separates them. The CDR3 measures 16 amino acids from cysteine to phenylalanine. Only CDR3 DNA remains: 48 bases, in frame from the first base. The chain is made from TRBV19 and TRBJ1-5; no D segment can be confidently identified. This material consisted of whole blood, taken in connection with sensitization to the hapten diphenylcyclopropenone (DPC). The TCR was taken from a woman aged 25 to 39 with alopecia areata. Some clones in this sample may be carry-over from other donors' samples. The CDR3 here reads CASSILTDGSNQPQHF. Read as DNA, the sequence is TGTGCCAGTAGTATTCTCACGGATGGGTCGAATCAGCCCCAGCATTTT.